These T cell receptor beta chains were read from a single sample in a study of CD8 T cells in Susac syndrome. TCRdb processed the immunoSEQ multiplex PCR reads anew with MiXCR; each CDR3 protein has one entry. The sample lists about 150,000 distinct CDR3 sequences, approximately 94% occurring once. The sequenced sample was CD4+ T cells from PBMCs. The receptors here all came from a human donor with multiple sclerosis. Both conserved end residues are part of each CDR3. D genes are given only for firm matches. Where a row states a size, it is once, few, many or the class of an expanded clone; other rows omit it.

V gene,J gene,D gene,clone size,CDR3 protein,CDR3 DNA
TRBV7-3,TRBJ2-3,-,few,CASSLMGTDTQYF,TGTGCCAGCAGCTTAATGGGTACAGATACGCAGTATTTT
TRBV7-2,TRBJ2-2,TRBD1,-,CASSLGGAGTGELFF,TGTGCCAGCAGCCTAGGGGGCGCGGGCACCGGGGAGCTGTTTTTT
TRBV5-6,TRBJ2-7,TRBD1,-,CASSLVDRDFYEQYF,TGTGCCAGCAGCTTGGTGGACAGGGACTTCTACGAGCAGTACTTC
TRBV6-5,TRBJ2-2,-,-,CASSSGGHPRELFF,TGTGCCAGCAGTTCCGGGGGCCACCCCCGGGAGCTGTTTTTT
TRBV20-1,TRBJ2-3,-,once,CSAMSGVTDTQYF,TGCAGTGCTATGTCCGGGGTCACAGATACGCAGTATTTT
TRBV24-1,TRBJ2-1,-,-,CATSGSGSVPNEQFF,TGTGCCACCAGTGGGAGTGGGTCGGTCCCAAATGAGCAGTTCTTC
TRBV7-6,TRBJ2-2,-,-,CASSPAGSGTGELFF,TGTGCCAGCAGCCCGGCCGGGTCGGGAACCGGGGAGCTGTTTTTT
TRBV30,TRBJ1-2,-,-,CAWSRAGLRGYTF,TGTGCCTGGAGTAGGGCAGGGCTTCGTGGCTACACCTTC
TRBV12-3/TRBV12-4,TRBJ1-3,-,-,CASSERWGIGNTIYF,TGTGCCAGCAGTGAGCGATGGGGGATTGGAAACACCATATATTTT
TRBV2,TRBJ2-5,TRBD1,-,CASRPEGAYETQYF,TGTGCCAGCAGACCCGAGGGGGCCTACGAGACCCAGTACTTC
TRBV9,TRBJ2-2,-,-,CASSVYPNTGELFF,TGTGCCAGCAGCGTCTACCCGAACACCGGGGAGCTGTTTTTT